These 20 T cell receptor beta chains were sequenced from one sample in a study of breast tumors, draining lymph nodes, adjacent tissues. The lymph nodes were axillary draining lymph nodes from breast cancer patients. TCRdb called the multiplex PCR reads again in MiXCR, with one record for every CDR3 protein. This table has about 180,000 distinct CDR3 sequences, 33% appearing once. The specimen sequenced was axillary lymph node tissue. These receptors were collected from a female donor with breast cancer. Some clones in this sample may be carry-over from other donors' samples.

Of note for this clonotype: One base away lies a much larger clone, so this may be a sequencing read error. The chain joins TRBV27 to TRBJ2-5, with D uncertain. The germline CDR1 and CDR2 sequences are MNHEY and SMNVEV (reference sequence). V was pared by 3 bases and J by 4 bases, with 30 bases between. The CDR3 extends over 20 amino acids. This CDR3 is CASSFTRTMALVCFLETQYF. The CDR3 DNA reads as TGTGCCAGCAGTTTTACCAGAACGATGGCCCTTGTGTGCTTTCTAGAGACCCAGTACTTC.

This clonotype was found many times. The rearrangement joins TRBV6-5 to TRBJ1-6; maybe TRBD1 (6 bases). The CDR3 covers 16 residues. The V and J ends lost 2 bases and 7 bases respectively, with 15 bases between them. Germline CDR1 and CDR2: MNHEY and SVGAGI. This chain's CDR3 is CASSYRQGIPNSPLHF. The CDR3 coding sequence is TGTGCCAGCAGTTACCGGCAGGGGATCCCAAATTCACCCCTCCACTTT.

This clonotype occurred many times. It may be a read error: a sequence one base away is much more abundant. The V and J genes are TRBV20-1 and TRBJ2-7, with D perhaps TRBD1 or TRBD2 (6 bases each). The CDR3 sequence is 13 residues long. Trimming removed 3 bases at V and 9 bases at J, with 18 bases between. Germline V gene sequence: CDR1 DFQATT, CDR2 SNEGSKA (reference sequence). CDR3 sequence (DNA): TGCAGTGCTAGCGAACTAGCTTTGGGGGCGCAGTACTTC. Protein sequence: CSASELALGAQYF.

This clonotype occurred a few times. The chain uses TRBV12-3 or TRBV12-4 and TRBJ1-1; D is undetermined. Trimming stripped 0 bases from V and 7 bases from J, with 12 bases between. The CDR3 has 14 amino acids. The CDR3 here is CASSLAPGRIEAFF. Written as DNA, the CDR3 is TGTGCCAGCAGTTTAGCGCCTGGCAGGATTGAAGCTTTCTTT.

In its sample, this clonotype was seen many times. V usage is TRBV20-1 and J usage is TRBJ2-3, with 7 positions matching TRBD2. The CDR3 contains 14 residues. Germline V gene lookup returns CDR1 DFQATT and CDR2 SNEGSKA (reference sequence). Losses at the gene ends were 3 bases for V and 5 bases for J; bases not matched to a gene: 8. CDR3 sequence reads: CSARGGTGKDTQYF. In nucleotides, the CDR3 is TGCAGTGCTAGGGGGGGGACGGGGAAAGATACGCAGTATTTT.

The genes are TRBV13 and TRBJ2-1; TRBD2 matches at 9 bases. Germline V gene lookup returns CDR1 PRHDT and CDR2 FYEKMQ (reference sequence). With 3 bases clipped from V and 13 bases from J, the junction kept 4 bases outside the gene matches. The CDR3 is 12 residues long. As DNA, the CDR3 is TGTGCCAGCAGCTTTCGCGGGGGGGCCCAGTTCTTC. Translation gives CASSFRGGAQFF.

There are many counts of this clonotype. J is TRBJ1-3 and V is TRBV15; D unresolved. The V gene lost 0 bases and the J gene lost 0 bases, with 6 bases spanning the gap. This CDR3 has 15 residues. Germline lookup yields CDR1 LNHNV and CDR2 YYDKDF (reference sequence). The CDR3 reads CATSRDRRSGNTIYF. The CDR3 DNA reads TGTGCCACCAGCAGAGATAGGCGCTCTGGAAACACCATATATTTT.

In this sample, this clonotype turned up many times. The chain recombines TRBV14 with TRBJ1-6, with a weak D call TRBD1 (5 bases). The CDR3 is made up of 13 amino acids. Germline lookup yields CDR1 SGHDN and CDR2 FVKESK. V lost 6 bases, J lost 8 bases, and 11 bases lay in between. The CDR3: CASSERGYSPLHF. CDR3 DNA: TGTGCCAGCAGTGAACGGGGCTATTCACCCCTCCACTTT.

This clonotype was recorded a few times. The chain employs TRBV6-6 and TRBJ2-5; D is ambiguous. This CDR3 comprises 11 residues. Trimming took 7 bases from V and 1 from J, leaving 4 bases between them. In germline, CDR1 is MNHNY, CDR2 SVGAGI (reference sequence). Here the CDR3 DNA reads TGTGCCAGCACGGGCCAAGAGACCCAGTACTTC. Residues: CASTGQETQYF.

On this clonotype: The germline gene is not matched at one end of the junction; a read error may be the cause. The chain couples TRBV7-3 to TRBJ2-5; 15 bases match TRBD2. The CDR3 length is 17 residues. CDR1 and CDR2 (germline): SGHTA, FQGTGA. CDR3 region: CASSLMGLAGGGETQYF. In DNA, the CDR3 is TGTGCTAGCAGCTTAATGGGACTAGCGGGGGGAGGAGAGACCCAGTACTTC.

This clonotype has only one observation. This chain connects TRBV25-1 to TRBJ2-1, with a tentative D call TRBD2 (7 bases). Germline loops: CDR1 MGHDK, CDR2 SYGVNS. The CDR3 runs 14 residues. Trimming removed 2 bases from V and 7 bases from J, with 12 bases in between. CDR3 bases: TGTGCCAGCAGTGAAACGGGGGGCCGGAATGAGCAGTTCTTC. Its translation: CASSETGGRNEQFF.

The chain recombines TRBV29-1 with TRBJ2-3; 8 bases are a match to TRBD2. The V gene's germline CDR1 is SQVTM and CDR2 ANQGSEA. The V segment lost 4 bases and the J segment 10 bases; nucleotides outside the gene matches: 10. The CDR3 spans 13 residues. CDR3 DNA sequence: TGCAGCGTTGGGACTAGCAAGAAAGAACCGCAGTATTTT. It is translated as CSVGTSKKEPQYF.

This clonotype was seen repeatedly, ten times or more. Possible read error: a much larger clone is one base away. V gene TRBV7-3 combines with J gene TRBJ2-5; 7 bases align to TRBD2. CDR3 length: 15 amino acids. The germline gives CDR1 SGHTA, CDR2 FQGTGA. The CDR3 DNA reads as TGTGCCAGCAGCTTCGGAGCGGGGCCGTGGGAGACCCAGCACTTC. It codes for CASSFGAGPWETQHF.

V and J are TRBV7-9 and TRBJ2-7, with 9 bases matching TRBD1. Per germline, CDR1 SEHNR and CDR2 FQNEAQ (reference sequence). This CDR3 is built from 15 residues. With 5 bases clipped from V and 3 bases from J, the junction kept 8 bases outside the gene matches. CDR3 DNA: TGTGCCAGCAGCCCCCTACCGGGACAGGGCTACGAGCAGTACTTC. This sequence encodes CASSPLPGQGYEQYF.

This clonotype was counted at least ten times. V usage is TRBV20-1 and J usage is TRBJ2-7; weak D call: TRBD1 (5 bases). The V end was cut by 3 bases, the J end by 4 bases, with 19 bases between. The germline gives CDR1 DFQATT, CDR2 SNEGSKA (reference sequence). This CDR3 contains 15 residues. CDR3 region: CSARAYLDTQYEQYF. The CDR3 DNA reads TGCAGTGCTAGGGCTTACTTGGACACCCAATACGAGCAGTACTTC.

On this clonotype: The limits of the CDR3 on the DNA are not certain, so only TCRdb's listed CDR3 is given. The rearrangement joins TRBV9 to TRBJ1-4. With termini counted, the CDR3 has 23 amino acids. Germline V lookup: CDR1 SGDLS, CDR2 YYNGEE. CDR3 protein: CASSPDGGSGSYEQYFGYEKLFF.

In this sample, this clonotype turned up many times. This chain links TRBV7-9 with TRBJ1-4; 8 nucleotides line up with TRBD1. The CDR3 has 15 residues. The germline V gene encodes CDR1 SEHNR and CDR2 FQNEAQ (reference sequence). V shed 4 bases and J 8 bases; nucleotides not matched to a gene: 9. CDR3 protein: CASSSTGARVEKLFF. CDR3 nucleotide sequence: TGTGCCAGCAGCTCGACAGGGGCGCGAGTAGAAAAACTGTTTTTT.

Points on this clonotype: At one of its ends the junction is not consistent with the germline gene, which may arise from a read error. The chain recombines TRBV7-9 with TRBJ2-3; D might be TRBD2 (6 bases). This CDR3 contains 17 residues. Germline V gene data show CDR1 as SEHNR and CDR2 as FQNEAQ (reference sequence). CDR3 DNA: TGTGCCAGTAGCTTAACTTGGCGGGAAACCATCACAGATACGCAGTATTTT. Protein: CASSLTWRETITDTQYF.

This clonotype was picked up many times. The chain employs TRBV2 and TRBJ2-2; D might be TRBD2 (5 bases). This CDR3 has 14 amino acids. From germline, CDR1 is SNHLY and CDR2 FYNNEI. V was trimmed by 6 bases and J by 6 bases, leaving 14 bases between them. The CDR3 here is CASRLDERAGELFF. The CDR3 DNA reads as TGTGCCAGCAGACTAGATGAAAGGGCCGGGGAGCTGTTTTTT. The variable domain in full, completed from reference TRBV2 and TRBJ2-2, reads EPEVTQTPSHQVTQMGQEVILRCVPISNHLYFYWYRQILGQKVEFLVSFYNNEISEKSEIFDDQFSVERPDGSNFTLKIRSTKLEDSAMYFCASRLDERAGELFFGEGSRLTVL.

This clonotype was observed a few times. The CDR3 reads CASSGGGSSAFF. CDR3 coding DNA: TGTGCCAGCAGTGGAGGCGGGAGTTCAGCTTTCTTT. This chain joins TRBV2 and TRBJ1-1, with D hard to call. Trimming shortened V by 4 bases and J by 10 bases, and 13 bases separated the two germline ends. The germline V gene encodes CDR1 SNHLY and CDR2 FYNNEI. The CDR3 has 12 amino acids. Complete variable domain (other parts from reference TRBV2 and TRBJ1-1): EPEVTQTPSHQVTQMGQEVILRCVPISNHLYFYWYRQILGQKVEFLVSFYNNEISEKSEIFDDQFSVERPDGSNFTLKIRSTKLEDSAMYFCASSGGGSSAFFGQGTRLTVV.